Listed here is a single T cell receptor (beta chain). Its specificity is unknown. The sample comes from a study of shared clonotypes between healthy human individuals. Deep level was the assay's run setting. The repertoire was sequenced with immunoSEQ multiplex PCR; TCRdb's copy has only in-frame clones and lacks some. The sample records nearly 1,000,000 clones, approximately 80% being singletons. Notes on the study in general: Some clonotypes were shared by all four sorted-subset donors, while others were not shared. The non-shared ones had lower generation probabilities than the shared ones. Clonotypes that were shared across a few donors made up roughly 5% of naive CD4 clonotypes.

V lost 4 bases and J lost 10, with 11 bases in between. The CDR3 sequence is 11 residues long. Germline CDR1 is SGHKS and CDR2 is YYEKEE (reference sequence). This chain connects TRBV5-5 to TRBJ1-1; D is possibly TRBD1 (6 bases). The sample was memory CD4+ T cells sorted from blood. Subset indicated: CD45RA-negative fraction. The receptor comes from a man aged 18 to 30 in good health. CDR3 protein: CASSADRAAFF. The CDR3 coding sequence is TGTGCCAGCAGCGCGGACAGAGCAGCTTTCTTT.